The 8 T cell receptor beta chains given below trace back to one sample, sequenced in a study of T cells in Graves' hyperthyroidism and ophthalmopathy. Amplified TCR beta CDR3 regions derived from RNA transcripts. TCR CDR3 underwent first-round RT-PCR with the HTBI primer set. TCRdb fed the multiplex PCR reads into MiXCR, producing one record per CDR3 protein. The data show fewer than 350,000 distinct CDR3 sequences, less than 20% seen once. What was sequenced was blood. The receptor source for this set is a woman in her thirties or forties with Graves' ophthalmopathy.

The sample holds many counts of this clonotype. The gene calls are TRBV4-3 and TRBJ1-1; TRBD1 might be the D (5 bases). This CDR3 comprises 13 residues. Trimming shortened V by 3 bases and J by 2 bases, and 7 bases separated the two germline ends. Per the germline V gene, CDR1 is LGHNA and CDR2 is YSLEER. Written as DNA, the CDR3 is TGCGCCAGCAGCCAGACAGCTAACACTGAAGCTTTCTTT. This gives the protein CASSQTANTEAFF.

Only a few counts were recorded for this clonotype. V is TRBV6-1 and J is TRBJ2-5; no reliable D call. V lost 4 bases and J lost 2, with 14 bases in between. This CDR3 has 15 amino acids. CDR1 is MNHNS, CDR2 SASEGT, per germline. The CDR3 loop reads CASSGDLGKQETQYF. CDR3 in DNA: TGTGCCAGCAGTGGTGATTTGGGGAAACAAGAGACCCAGTACTTC.

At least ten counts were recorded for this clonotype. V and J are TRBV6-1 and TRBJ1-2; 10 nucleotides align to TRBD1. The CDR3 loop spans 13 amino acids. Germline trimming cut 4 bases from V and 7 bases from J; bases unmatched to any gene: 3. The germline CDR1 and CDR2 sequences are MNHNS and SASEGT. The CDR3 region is CASSGDRGGGYTF. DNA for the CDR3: TGTGCCAGCAGTGGGGACAGGGGCGGTGGCTACACCTTC.

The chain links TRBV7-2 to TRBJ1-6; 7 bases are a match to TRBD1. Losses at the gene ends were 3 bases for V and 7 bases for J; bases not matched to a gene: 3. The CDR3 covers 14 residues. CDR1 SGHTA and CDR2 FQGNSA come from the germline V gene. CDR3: CASSLETGNSPLHF. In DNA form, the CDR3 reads TGTGCCAGCAGCTTGGAGACAGGGAATTCACCCCTCCACTTT.

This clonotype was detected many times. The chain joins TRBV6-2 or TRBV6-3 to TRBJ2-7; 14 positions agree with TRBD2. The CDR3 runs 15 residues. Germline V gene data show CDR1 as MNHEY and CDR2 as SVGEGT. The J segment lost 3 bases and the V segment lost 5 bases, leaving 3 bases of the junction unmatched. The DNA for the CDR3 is TGTGCCAGCAGTACGGGACTAGCGGGAGACTACGAGCAGTACTTC. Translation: CASSTGLAGDYEQYF.

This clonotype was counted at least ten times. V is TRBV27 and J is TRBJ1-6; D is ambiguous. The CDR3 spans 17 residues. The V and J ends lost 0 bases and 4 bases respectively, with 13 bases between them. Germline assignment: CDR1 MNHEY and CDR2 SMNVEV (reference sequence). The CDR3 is CASSLSGRTEYNSPLHF. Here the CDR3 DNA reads TGTGCCAGCAGTTTATCAGGGAGGACGGAATATAATTCACCCCTCCACTTT.

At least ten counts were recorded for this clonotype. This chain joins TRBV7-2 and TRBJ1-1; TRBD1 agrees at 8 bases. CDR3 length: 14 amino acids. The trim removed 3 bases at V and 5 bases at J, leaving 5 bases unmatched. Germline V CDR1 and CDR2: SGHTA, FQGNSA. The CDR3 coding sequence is TGTGCCAGCAGCTTGGACAGGGAAGATACTGAAGCTTTCTTT. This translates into CASSLDREDTEAFF.

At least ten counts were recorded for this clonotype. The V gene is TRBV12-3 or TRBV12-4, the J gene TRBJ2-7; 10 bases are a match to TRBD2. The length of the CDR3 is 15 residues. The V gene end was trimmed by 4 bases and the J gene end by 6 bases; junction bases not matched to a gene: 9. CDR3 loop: CASSSVTSGMGEQYF. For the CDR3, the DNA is TGTGCCAGCAGTTCGGTTACTAGCGGGATGGGCGAGCAGTACTTC.